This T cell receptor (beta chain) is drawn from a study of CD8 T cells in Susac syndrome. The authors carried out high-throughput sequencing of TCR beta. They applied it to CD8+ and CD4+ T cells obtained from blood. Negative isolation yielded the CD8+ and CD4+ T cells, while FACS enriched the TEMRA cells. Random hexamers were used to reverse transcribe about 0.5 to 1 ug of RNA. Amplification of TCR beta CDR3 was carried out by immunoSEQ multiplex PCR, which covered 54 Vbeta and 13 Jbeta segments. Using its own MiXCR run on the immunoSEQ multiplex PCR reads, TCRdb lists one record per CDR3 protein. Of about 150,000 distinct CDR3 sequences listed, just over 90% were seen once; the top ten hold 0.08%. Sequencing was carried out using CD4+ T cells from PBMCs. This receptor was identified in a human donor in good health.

The CDR3 protein is CATSRRQQGQGYTF. DNA of the CDR3: TGTGCCACCAGCAGGAGGCAACAGGGGCAAGGCTACACCTTC. V usage is TRBV15 and J usage is TRBJ1-2; 7 bases line up with TRBD1. The CDR3 loop spans 14 amino acids. Trimming took 3 bases from V and 8 from J; bases not matched to a gene: 9. Germline assignment: CDR1 LNHNV and CDR2 YYDKDF (reference sequence).